These T cell receptor beta chains were read from a single sample in a study of blood T cell repertoires in COVID-19. Assay: immunoSEQ multiplex PCR; the TCRdb copy retains only in-frame clones and omits some. Of about 300,000 clones listed, around 92% are singletons. Sequencing was performed on peripheral blood. Every receptor here comes from a man aged 18 to 29 who had recovered from COVID-19. CDR3s include the opening cysteine and the closing phenylalanine or tryptophan. D genes are given only for firm matches. A row's size may be missing; if present it is once, few, many or a size class.

clone size	D gene	V gene	J gene	CDR3 protein	CDR3 DNA
.	TRBD2	TRBV14	TRBJ2-7	CASSPELAGGARDF	TGTGCCAGCAGCCCCGAACTAGCGGGAGGTGCTAGGGACTTC
.	TRBD2	TRBV7-2	TRBJ2-3	CASSLSSGKPQYF	TGTGCCAGCAGCTTATCCAGCGGGAAACCGCAGTATTTT
.	TRBD1	TRBV29-1	TRBJ1-1	CSVKLDRDTEAFF	TGCAGCGTTAAACTAGACAGGGATACTGAAGCTTTCTTT
.	.	TRBV4-3	TRBJ1-1	CASSQDLGGERHTEAFF	TGCGCCAGCAGCCAAGATCTTGGGGGCGAAAGACACACTGAAGCTTTCTTT
.	TRBD1	TRBV15	TRBJ2-6	CATSRGTGKGRAGANVLTF	TGTGCCACCAGCAGAGGGACAGGGAAGGGACGGGCTGGGGCCAACGTCCTGACTTTC
few	TRBD1	TRBV7-3	TRBJ2-7	CASSLDRAPPYEQYF	TGTGCCAGCAGCCTGGACAGGGCTCCACCGTACGAGCAGTACTTC
.	.	TRBV27	TRBJ2-2	CASRPHNSNTGELFF	TGTGCCAGCAGGCCTCACAATTCGAACACCGGGGAGCTGTTTTTT
.	.	TRBV15	TRBJ1-6	CATSRDRLAAYNSPLHF	TGTGCCACCAGCAGAGATAGGTTAGCGGCCTATAATTCACCCCTCCACTTT
many	.	TRBV21-1	TRBJ2-1	CASSTIAGGHIMPYNEQFF	TGTGCCAGCAGCACCATAGCGGGAGGGCATATTATGCCCTACAATGAGCAGTTCTTC
.	TRBD1	TRBV9	TRBJ1-2	CASSVEGASNYGYTF	TGTGCCAGCAGCGTAGAGGGGGCCAGCAACTATGGCTACACCTTC
.	.	TRBV7-9	TRBJ2-7	CASSLAAGDYEQYF	TGTGCCAGCAGCTTAGCGGCAGGGGACTACGAGCAGTACTTC
.	TRBD1	TRBV10-3	TRBJ1-4	CAISEPGQGVEKLFF	TGTGCCATCAGTGAACCGGGACAGGGAGTTGAAAAACTGTTTTTT
.	TRBD2	TRBV10-3	TRBJ2-7	CAIRELAGGLYEQYF	TGTGCCATCAGAGAACTAGCGGGGGGCCTCTACGAGCAGTACTTC
few	.	TRBV19	TRBJ1-5	CASSEQGAGNQPQHF	TGTGCCAGTAGTGAACAGGGAGCGGGCAATCAGCCCCAGCATTTT
.	.	TRBV15	TRBJ2-7	CATSPLGGRSSYEQYF	TGTGCCACCTCCCCCCTGGGGGGAAGGAGCTCCTACGAGCAGTACTTC
many	TRBD2	TRBV7-9	TRBJ2-1	CASSDGLAGGAYNEQFF	TGTGCCAGCAGCGACGGACTAGCGGGAGGTGCCTACAATGAGCAGTTCTTC
.	.	TRBV7-9	TRBJ2-2	CASRMNTRELFF	TGTGCCAGCAGAATGAACACCAGGGAGCTGTTTTTT
.	.	TRBV11-2	TRBJ2-1	CASSLVRVEQFF	TGTGCCAGCAGCTTAGTTCGAGTTGAGCAGTTCTTC
.	TRBD2	TRBV4-1	TRBJ2-2	CASSQFTSGGSTGELFF	TGCGCCAGCAGCCAATTCACTAGCGGGGGATCTACCGGGGAGCTGTTTTTT
.	TRBD1	TRBV7-6	TRBJ2-2	CASSSTGGSTGELFF	TGTGCCAGCAGCTCGACAGGGGGAAGCACCGGGGAGCTGTTTTTT
.	.	TRBV27	TRBJ2-1	CASSLVSGAAEQFF	TGTGCCAGCAGTTTAGTCTCAGGCGCTGCTGAGCAGTTCTTC
.	.	TRBV6-5	TRBJ2-1	CASSYSGGLGGEQFF	TGTGCCAGCAGTTACTCGGGCGGCCTAGGAGGAGAGCAGTTCTTC
once	.	TRBV30	TRBJ2-5	CAWSYGRETQYF	TGTGCCTGGAGTTATGGTCGGGAGACCCAGTACTTC
.	.	TRBV6-5	TRBJ1-1	CASTNWRGTEAFF	TGTGCCAGCACCAATTGGAGGGGCACTGAAGCTTTCTTT
.	.	TRBV27	TRBJ1-1	CASSLMGVTEAFF	TGTGCCAGCAGTTTAATGGGAGTCACTGAAGCTTTCTTT
once	.	TRBV6-2/TRBV6-3	TRBJ2-5	CASSYLKWQDFQETQYF	TGTGCCAGCAGTTATCTTAAATGGCAGGACTTCCAAGAGACCCAGTACTTC
.	.	TRBV18	TRBJ1-5	CASSGQATNQPQHF	TGTGCCAGCTCAGGGCAGGCTACCAATCAGCCCCAGCATTTT
.	.	TRBV25-1	TRBJ2-7	CASSEGTFLPYEQYF	TGTGCCAGCAGTGAAGGGACATTTCTACCCTACGAGCAGTACTTC
.	TRBD1	TRBV5-4	TRBJ1-2	CASSFGRGQDGYTF	TGTGCCAGCAGCTTCGGCAGGGGGCAGGATGGCTACACCTTC
.	TRBD2	TRBV19	TRBJ2-5	CASSPGLASLYQETQYF	TGTGCCAGTAGCCCGGGACTAGCGTCTTTGTACCAAGAGACCCAGTACTTC
.	.	TRBV27	TRBJ2-7	CASSLRGGGTYEQYF	TGTGCCAGCAGTTTACGAGGAGGGGGCACCTACGAGCAGTACTTC
.	TRBD1	TRBV19	TRBJ2-7	CASSIAGGAGEQYF	TGTGCCAGTAGTATCGCAGGGGGCGCGGGGGAGCAGTACTTC
few	TRBD1	TRBV28	TRBJ1-5	CASSFWDRTYSNQPQHF	TGTGCCAGCAGTTTCTGGGACAGAACTTATAGCAATCAGCCCCAGCATTTT
.	.	TRBV24-1	TRBJ2-1	CATSDPTGANEQFF	TGTGCCACCAGTGATCCGACAGGCGCCAATGAGCAGTTCTTC
.	TRBD2	TRBV6-1	TRBJ2-7	CASSEMASGSSWSYEQYF	TGTGCCAGCAGTGAAATGGCTAGCGGGAGTTCTTGGTCCTACGAGCAGTACTTC
.	TRBD2	TRBV2	TRBJ2-5	CASSVPDIAGWQETQYF	TGTGCCAGCAGTGTCCCCGACATAGCGGGGTGGCAAGAGACCCAGTACTTC
.	.	TRBV5-4	TRBJ2-3	CASSLPSGEGATDTQYF	TGTGCCAGCAGCTTGCCTTCGGGAGAGGGGGCCACAGATACGCAGTATTTT
.	.	TRBV4-1	TRBJ2-7	CASSLRTLADDEQYF	TGCGCCAGCAGCCTAAGGACCCTAGCAGACGACGAGCAGTACTTC